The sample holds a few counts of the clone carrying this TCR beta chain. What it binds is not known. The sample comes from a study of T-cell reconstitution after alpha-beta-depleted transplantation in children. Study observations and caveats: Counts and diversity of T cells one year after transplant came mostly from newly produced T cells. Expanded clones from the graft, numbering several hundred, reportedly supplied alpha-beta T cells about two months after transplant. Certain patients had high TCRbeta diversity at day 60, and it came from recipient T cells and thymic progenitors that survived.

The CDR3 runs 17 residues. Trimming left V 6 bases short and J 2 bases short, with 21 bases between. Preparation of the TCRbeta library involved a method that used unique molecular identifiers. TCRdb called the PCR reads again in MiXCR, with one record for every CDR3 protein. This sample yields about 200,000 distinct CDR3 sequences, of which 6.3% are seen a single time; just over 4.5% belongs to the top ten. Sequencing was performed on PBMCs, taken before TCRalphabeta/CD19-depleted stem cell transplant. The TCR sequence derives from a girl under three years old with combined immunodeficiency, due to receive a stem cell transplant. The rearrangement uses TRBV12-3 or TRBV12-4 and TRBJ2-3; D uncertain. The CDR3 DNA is TGTGCCAGCAGCCCCCTGGGTCCCACCCGGGCCACAGATACGCAGTATTTT. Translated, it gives CASSPLGPTRATDTQYF.